This T cell receptor beta chain was profiled in a study of T cells in Graves' hyperthyroidism and ophthalmopathy. This clonotype was recorded a few times. RNA transcripts yielded amplified TCR beta CDR3 regions. HTBI primers were the set used in a first-round RT-PCR of the TCR CDR3. TCRdb re-derived calls from the multiplex PCR reads in MiXCR, one entry per CDR3 protein. The sample gives around 240,000 distinct CDR3 sequences, about 14% of which show up once; 10% to 15% is in the top ten. This CDR3 has 16 amino acids. Germline CDR1 SGDLS, CDR2 YYNGEE. Trimming cost V 4 bases and J 3 bases, with 16 bases left between them.

The sample was blood. The origin of this receptor is a woman aged 40 to 49 with Graves' hyperthyroidism that later progressed to Graves' ophthalmopathy. V usage is TRBV9 and J usage is TRBJ2-2; TRBD1 might be the D (7 bases). This chain's CDR3 is CASSSPGGGDTGELFF. The CDR3 bases are TGTGCCAGCAGCTCTCCTGGAGGGGGCGACACCGGGGAGCTGTTTTTT.